This TCR beta chain was obtained from a study of blood T cells in healthy people across ages. Study at large: About one barcoded beta molecule per two T cells was the capture yield of template switching. Overall study findings and caveats: The recorded TCR beta diversity per million T cells decreased in a roughly linear manner with age.

The germline V gene has CDR1 SNHLY and CDR2 FYNNEI. V dropped 5 bases and J dropped 11; count of bases not matched to a gene: 7. The CDR3 totals 12 residues. The donors, aged roughly 6 to 100, were healthy Caucasians from Russia. Each individual donor underwent a draw of about 11 milliliters of peripheral blood. This clonotype was detected a few times. Antigen: not known. Sample-barcoded 5' priming and a J-beta primer mix drove a second PCR of about 7 to 12 cycles. TCRdb independently ran MiXCR on the 5' RACE reads; one entry per CDR3 protein. The sample gives roughly 1,700,000 distinct CDR3 sequences, 28% of which show up once; 6.5% to 8.5% is in the top ten.

This chain links TRBV2 with TRBJ1-1; 8 bases align to TRBD1. This TCR was sampled from a woman aged 25 to 39 in good health. The sample comprised blood. CDR3 loop: CASSTRQGKAFF. The CDR3 region has the DNA TGTGCCAGCAGTACACGACAGGGGAAGGCTTTCTTT. Combining the CDR3 with reference TRBV2 and TRBJ1-1 gives the whole variable domain EPEVTQTPSHQVTQMGQEVILRCVPISNHLYFYWYRQILGQKVEFLVSFYNNEISEKSEIFDDQFSVERPDGSNFTLKIRSTKLEDSAMYFCASSTRQGKAFFGQGTRLTVV.